A selection of T cell receptor beta chains follows, all from one sample in a study of blood T cell repertoires in COVID-19. Clones were sequenced by immunoSEQ multiplex PCR, and TCRdb holds only the in-frame ones, with some missing. Found here are around 160,000 clones, roughly 90% of them singletons; the top ten hold about 2%. The sample comprised peripheral blood. Source of these receptors: a man between 18 and 35 years old with acute or convalescent COVID-19. The CDR3 runs from the conserved cysteine through the conserved F or W. The order of the fields is D gene, J gene, V gene, clone size, CDR3 protein, CDR3 DNA. D genes are given only for firm matches. Clone size appears in some rows only: once, few, many, or a class for an expanded clone.

TRBD1	TRBJ1-1	TRBV5-1	NA	CASSLKGQQTEAFF	TGCGCCAGCAGCTTAAAGGGACAGCAAACTGAAGCTTTCTTT
NA	TRBJ1-4	TRBV19	NA	CASSMGGLTNEKLFF	TGTGCCAGTAGTATGGGGGGGCTCACTAATGAAAAACTGTTTTTT
NA	TRBJ2-7	TRBV3-1/TRBV3-2	NA	CASSQDRVYEQYF	TGTGCCAGCAGCCAAGACAGGGTCTACGAGCAGTACTTC
NA	TRBJ1-2	TRBV7-8	NA	CASSLGGYGYTF	TGTGCCAGCAGCTTAGGAGGGTATGGCTACACCTTC
NA	TRBJ1-2	TRBV6-6	NA	CASSGLRSDYGYTF	TGTGCCAGCAGTGGCTTAAGGAGCGACTATGGCTACACCTTC
NA	TRBJ2-6	TRBV11-3	NA	CASSTRGPGANVLTF	TGTGCCAGCAGCACCAGGGGCCCTGGGGCCAACGTCCTGACTTTC
NA	TRBJ2-5	TRBV2	NA	CASSEVRGGRAGETQYF	TGTGCCAGCAGTGAAGTTAGGGGGGGGCGGGCAGGAGAGACCCAGTACTTC
TRBD2	TRBJ2-7	TRBV27	NA	CASSLLAGDWEEQYF	TGTGCCAGCAGCTTGCTGGCGGGGGATTGGGAGGAGCAGTACTTC
TRBD1	TRBJ2-1	TRBV30	NA	CACTSGTGAYNEQFF	TGTGCCTGCACCTCCGGGACAGGGGCCTACAATGAGCAGTTCTTC
NA	TRBJ2-6	TRBV2	NA	CASSASSGANVLTF	TGTGCCAGCAGTGCGAGCTCTGGGGCCAACGTCCTGACTTTC
TRBD1	TRBJ1-2	TRBV5-1	NA	CASSFGTGSDGYTF	TGCGCCAGCAGCTTCGGGACAGGATCTGATGGCTACACCTTC
NA	TRBJ1-2	TRBV2	NA	CASSAGTLYDYGYTF	TGTGCCAGCAGTGCCGGGACACTTTATGACTATGGCTACACCTTC
NA	TRBJ1-1	TRBV30	medium-sized	CAWSAGQVTEAFF	TGTGCCTGGAGTGCGGGACAAGTCACTGAAGCTTTCTTT
NA	TRBJ2-7	TRBV6-2/TRBV6-3	NA	CASRQRSSYEQYF	TGTGCCAGCCGCCAGCGGTCCTCCTACGAGCAGTACTTC
TRBD2	TRBJ2-3	TRBV9	NA	CASSVPSGSTDTQYF	TGTGCCAGCAGCGTTCCTAGCGGGAGCACAGATACGCAGTATTTT
TRBD1	TRBJ1-1	TRBV5-6	NA	CASRGQEGLEAFF	TGTGCCAGCAGAGGACAGGAGGGCCTTGAAGCTTTCTTT
NA	TRBJ2-2	TRBV4-2	once	CASSQEGSGVSNTGELFF	TGTGCCAGCAGCCAAGAGGGCTCGGGGGTGTCGAACACCGGGGAGCTGTTTTTT
TRBD1	TRBJ1-6	TRBV6-5	NA	CASREGALNSPLHF	TGTGCCAGCAGGGAGGGGGCCTTGAATTCACCCCTCCACTTT
NA	TRBJ1-1	TRBV30	NA	CAWSVHRNTEAFF	TGTGCCTGGAGTGTACACAGGAACACTGAAGCTTTCTTT
TRBD2	TRBJ2-1	TRBV3-1/TRBV3-2	NA	CASSQEAGVGFF	TGTGCCAGCAGCCAAGAGGCGGGAGTAGGGTTCTTC
NA	TRBJ1-6	TRBV7-9	NA	CASNYGPVRDNSPLHF	TGTGCCAGCAACTACGGCCCCGTCAGGGATAATTCACCCCTCCACTTT
TRBD1	TRBJ1-1	TRBV19	NA	CASSSWTGVDAFF	TGTGCCAGTAGTTCGTGGACAGGGGTCGACGCTTTCTTT
NA	TRBJ1-5	TRBV30	NA	CASKVSGGNQPQHF	TGTGCCTCCAAGGTGAGCGGGGGCAATCAGCCCCAGCATTTT
TRBD2	TRBJ2-3	TRBV7-9	once	CASSYNPSGHYTDTQYF	TGTGCCAGCAGCTATAATCCTAGCGGGCACTACACAGATACGCAGTATTTT
NA	TRBJ2-1	TRBV14	NA	CASSQGRVSSYNEQFF	TGTGCCAGCAGCCAAGGACGGGTAAGCTCCTACAATGAGCAGTTCTTC
NA	TRBJ1-1	TRBV7-9	once	CASSPLPQGRDTEAFF	TGTGCCAGCAGCCCCCTTCCCCAGGGGCGTGACACTGAAGCTTTCTTT
TRBD1	TRBJ1-4	TRBV7-9	NA	CASSRQGATNEKLFF	TGTGCCAGCAGCCGTCAGGGGGCGACTAATGAAAAACTGTTTTTT
NA	TRBJ2-1	TRBV12-3/TRBV12-4	NA	CASSFRGYEQFF	TGTGCCAGCAGTTTCCGGGGTTATGAGCAGTTCTTC
NA	TRBJ2-3	TRBV14	NA	CASSHLLVTSTDTQYF	TGTGCCAGCAGCCACTTATTAGTTACTAGCACAGATACGCAGTATTTT
TRBD2	TRBJ2-2	TRBV2	NA	CASSGTSGGHGELFF	TGTGCCAGCAGTGGGACTAGCGGGGGGCACGGGGAGCTGTTTTTT
TRBD2	TRBJ2-1	TRBV4-1	NA	CASSQSLGRTSDGEQFF	TGCGCCAGCAGCCAATCCCTAGGCCGGACTAGCGACGGTGAGCAGTTCTTC
NA	TRBJ1-1	TRBV11-2	NA	CASSRLDRLNTEAFF	TGTGCCAGCAGCCGTCTTGACAGATTGAACACTGAAGCTTTCTTT
TRBD1	TRBJ2-7	TRBV2	NA	CATKQGPFSYEQYF	TGTGCCACCAAACAGGGGCCATTTTCCTACGAGCAGTACTTC
NA	TRBJ2-7	TRBV9	once	CASSVGGYSEQYF	TGTGCCAGCAGCGTAGGGGGCTACTCCGAGCAGTACTTC